The 28 T cell receptor beta chains below all came from one sample that was sequenced in a study of control samples from healthy donors and cancer patients. TCRdb's table, derived via immunoSEQ multiplex PCR, lists solely in-frame clones and lacks some. The sample lists 150,000 to 200,000 clones; under 95% were seen once. Sequenced sample: blood. Every receptor here comes from a woman younger than 35 in good health.

The gene calls are TRBV7-2 and TRBJ1-2; D is unclear. V lost 2 bases and J 5 bases, leaving 9 bases between the germline ends. Germline V CDR1 and CDR2: SGHTA, FQGNSA. CDR3 length equals 13 residues. The CDR3 reads CASSLTSPYGYTF. As DNA, the CDR3 is TGTGCCAGCAGCTTAACTTCCCCTTATGGCTACACCTTC.

The chain links TRBV24-1 to TRBJ1-5, with a possible D match to TRBD1 (6 bases). The V end lost 5 bases, the J end lost 7 bases, and 11 bases lay between the germline ends. Per the germline V gene, CDR1 is KGHDR and CDR2 is SFDVKD. The CDR3 is 13 residues long. CDR3 protein: CATSATQGQPQHF. The CDR3 DNA reads TGTGCCACCAGTGCTACACAGGGACAGCCCCAGCATTTT.

The chain has TRBV5-4 and TRBJ2-2; no definite D call. CDR3 length: 17 amino acids. Deletions cut 0 bases from V and 3 bases from J, with 15 bases between. Germline CDR1 reads SGHNT; CDR2 reads YYREEE (reference sequence). The CDR3 nucleotides are TGTGCCAGCAGCTTGGAAGGACGAGCGCGCTACACCGGGGAGCTGTTTTTT. It encodes CASSLEGRARYTGELFF.

This clone has just one count. J is TRBJ1-2 and V is TRBV10-3; D is perhaps TRBD1 (6 bases). Germline values: CDR1 ENHRY, CDR2 SYGVKD. V was trimmed by 11 bases and J by 4 bases, leaving 14 bases between them. The length of the CDR3 is 12 residues. The CDR3 loop is CAAWDISYGYTF. For the CDR3, the DNA is TGTGCCGCCTGGGACATCTCCTATGGCTACACCTTC.

J is TRBJ2-5 and V is TRBV11-2, with no clear D. The CDR3 runs 15 residues. Looked up from germline, CDR1 is SGHAT and CDR2 is FQNNGV. Trimming stripped 1 base from V and 2 bases from J, with 11 bases between. The CDR3 reads CASSLGAVIQETQYF. DNA for the CDR3: TGTGCCAGCAGCTTAGGGGCAGTAATACAAGAGACCCAGTACTTC.

The chain recombines TRBV6-5 with TRBJ2-5, with D perhaps TRBD1 or TRBD2 (5 bases each). The CDR3 is 15 residues long. V was cut by 4 bases and J by 1 base, with 13 bases left in between. The germline V gene encodes CDR1 MNHEY and CDR2 SVGAGI. CDR3: CASSLSGGTQETQYF. CDR3 bases: TGTGCCAGCAGTTTGTCTGGGGGAACCCAAGAGACCCAGTACTTC.

J is TRBJ2-2 and V is TRBV4-3; TRBD1 or TRBD2 may be the D gene (5 bases each). Germline CDR1 reads LGHNA; CDR2 reads YSLEER. The CDR3 is made up of 13 amino acids. V lost 4 bases and J lost 6, with 9 bases in between. The CDR3 spells CASSPVGAGELFF. CDR3 nucleotides: TGCGCCAGCAGCCCTGTGGGGGCCGGGGAGCTGTTTTTT.

About this clone: The same CDR3 arises from other DNA sequences in this sample as well. The V gene is TRBV7-2, the J gene TRBJ1-5; D not resolved. CDR3 length: 18 residues. Per germline, CDR1 SGHTA and CDR2 FQGNSA. The V end was cut by 2 bases, the J end by 2 bases, with 19 bases between. The chain's CDR3 is CASSLLSSGLRGNQPQHF. The CDR3 DNA reads as TGTGCCAGCAGCTTATTGTCCTCTGGCCTCCGGGGCAATCAGCCCCAGCATTTT.

This clone was observed once. This chain links TRBV7-8 with TRBJ2-7; the D is unclear. Between the trimmed V and J ends, which lost 1 base and 5 bases, there was a span of 3 bases. Germline-derived CDR1 and CDR2 are SGHVS and FQNEAQ. This CDR3 is built from 11 residues. CDR3 protein: CASSLVDEQYF. The CDR3 DNA reads as TGTGCCAGCAGCTTAGTCGACGAGCAGTACTTC.

The CDR3 sequence: CASSLLQPGTDTQYF. In nucleotides, the CDR3 is TGTGCCAGCAGTTTATTACAGCCTGGGACAGATACGCAGTATTTT. The chain links TRBV28 to TRBJ2-3; D not resolved. Trimming removed 1 base from V and 3 bases from J, with 11 bases in between. Germline loops: CDR1 MDHEN, CDR2 SYDVKM. The CDR3 has 15 residues.

The chain has TRBV6-5 and TRBJ1-1, with 8 nucleotides matching TRBD1. CDR3 size: 13 residues. J gave up 0 bases and V 10 bases, and 4 bases lay outside the gene matches. Germline V gene lookup returns CDR1 MNHEY and CDR2 SVGAGI. The CDR3 region is CATYRGMNTEAFF. The CDR3, as DNA: TGTGCCACATACAGGGGGATGAACACTGAAGCTTTCTTT.

This sequence joins TRBV6-4 and TRBJ2-3; TRBD1 agrees at 11 bases. Germline V gene sequence: CDR1 MRHNA, CDR2 SNTAGT. The CDR3 runs 15 residues. V dropped 4 bases and J dropped 4; count of bases not matched to a gene: 4. The chain's CDR3 is CASSVEGQGADTQYF. In nucleotides, the CDR3 is TGTGCCAGCAGTGTGGAGGGACAGGGGGCAGATACGCAGTATTTT.

The V and J genes are TRBV7-2 and TRBJ2-1; 7 nucleotides line up with TRBD2. The V and J ends lost 5 bases and 7 bases, in that order; junction bases with no gene match: 8. Germline loops: CDR1 SGHTA, CDR2 FQGNSA. The CDR3 is 14 residues long. The CDR3 sequence: CASSHPGRGNEQFF. Here the CDR3 DNA reads TGTGCCAGCAGCCATCCGGGGCGGGGGAATGAGCAGTTCTTC.

The chain combines TRBV6-5 with TRBJ1-1; 7 bases agree with TRBD1. The V and J ends lost 6 bases and 0 bases, in that order; junction bases with no gene match: 4. Germline CDR1 MNHEY, CDR2 SVGAGI. This CDR3 has 14 residues. The CDR3 DNA is TGTGCCAGCAGACTCGGGACAGTGAACACTGAAGCTTTCTTT. Residues: CASRLGTVNTEAFF.

This CDR3 is CSVVRGVSTDTQYF. The CDR3 nucleotides are TGCAGCGTTGTGCGCGGGGTTAGCACAGATACGCAGTATTTT. The gene calls are TRBV29-1 and TRBJ2-3; the D gene is possibly TRBD2 (6 bases). Between the trimmed V and J ends, which lost 4 bases and 0 bases, there was a span of 11 bases. CDR1 is SQVTM and CDR2 is ANQGSEA in the germline V gene. The CDR3 sequence is 14 residues long.

This sequence joins TRBV5-4 and TRBJ1-1; D uncertain. The germline V and J ends were trimmed by 7 bases and 5 bases, with 15 bases remaining between them. This CDR3 has 13 residues. CDR1 SGHNT and CDR2 YYREEE come from the germline V gene (reference sequence). The CDR3 nucleotides read TGTGCCAGCCAGGAGCGCCCGGGGACTGAAGCTTTCTTT. Translating gives CASQERPGTEAFF. The full variable domain, in which reference TRBV5-4 and TRBJ1-1 provide the parts outside the CDR3, is ETGVTQSPTHLIKTRGQQVTLRCSSQSGHNTVSWYQQALGQGPQFIFQYYREEENGRGNFPPRFSGLQFPNYSSELNVNALELDDSALYLCASQERPGTEAFFGQGTRLTVV.

This chain links TRBV18 with TRBJ1-1; TRBD1 might be the D (5 bases). Germline lookup yields CDR1 KGHSH and CDR2 LQKENI. There are 14 residues in the CDR3. V gave up 3 bases and J gave up 1 base, with 9 bases separating them. CDR3 nucleotide sequence: TGTGCCAGCTCACCCCGGGGACCGAACACTGAAGCTTTCTTT. Translation: CASSPRGPNTEAFF. Filled out from reference TRBV18 and TRBJ1-1, the complete variable domain reads NAGVMQNPRHLVRRRGQEARLRCSPMKGHSHVYWYRQLPEEGLKFMVYLQKENIIDESGMPKERFSAEFPKEGPSILRIQQVVRGDSAAYFCASSPRGPNTEAFFGQGTRLTVV.

This chain links TRBV5-4 with TRBJ2-2; 14 bases agree with TRBD2. Germline V lookup: CDR1 SGHNT, CDR2 YYREEE (reference sequence). CDR3 length equals 17 residues. Trimming cost V 3 bases and J 10 bases; bases outside gene matches: 11. CDR3 nucleotides: TGTGCCAGCAGCTCCCGGAGACTAGCGGGGGGGCAAGAGGAGCTGTTTTTT. Translation gives CASSSRRLAGGQEELFF.

The J gene is TRBJ1-1, the V gene TRBV6-1; D is ambiguous. Trimming stripped 2 bases from V and 5 bases from J, with 9 bases between. The CDR3 totals 13 residues. The V gene's germline CDR1 is MNHNS and CDR2 SASEGT. In DNA form, the CDR3 reads TGTGCCAGCAGTGAACAGATGGGGACTGAAGCTTTCTTT. As protein: CASSEQMGTEAFF.

This chain links TRBV14 with TRBJ1-6, with 8 bases aligning to TRBD1. Germline values: CDR1 SGHDN, CDR2 FVKESK. V trimming: 4 bases; J trimming: 11 bases; junction bases outside the gene matches: 1. The length of the CDR3 is 12 residues. The DNA of the CDR3 is TGTGCCAGCAGCCGGACAGGGACACCCCTCCACTTT. This codes for CASSRTGTPLHF.

This clone appeared a few times. The chain links TRBV7-2 to TRBJ1-5; D unresolved. The V gene lost 0 bases and the J gene lost 4 bases, with 7 bases spanning the gap. Germline-derived CDR1 and CDR2 are SGHTA and FQGNSA. The CDR3 loop spans 14 amino acids. The CDR3 loop is CASSLAAGNQPQHF. For the CDR3, the DNA is TGTGCCAGCAGCTTAGCGGCGGGGAATCAGCCCCAGCATTTT.

This clone appeared a single time. The chain has TRBV4-1 and TRBJ2-1; D may be TRBD2 (6 bases). The ends were cut back, 6 bases at V and 10 bases at J, with 10 bases in the middle. The germline V gene encodes CDR1 MGHRA and CDR2 YSYEKL. This CDR3 has 11 residues. In nucleotides, the CDR3 is TGCGCCAGCAGAAAGGAGGGAGAGCAGTTCTTC. Its protein is CASRKEGEQFF.

The rearrangement links TRBV19 to TRBJ1-2; tentative D call: TRBD1 (6 bases). This CDR3 has 13 residues. Trimming cost V 7 bases and J 0 bases, with 9 bases left between them. Germline V gene sequence: CDR1 LNHDA, CDR2 SQIVND (reference sequence). CDR3 amino acids: CASIEGANYGYTF. The CDR3 nucleotides read TGTGCCAGTATTGAGGGGGCTAACTATGGCTACACCTTC.

This chain uses TRBV6-5 with TRBJ1-1; 9 bases line up with TRBD1. This CDR3 is 13 amino acids long. The trim removed 6 bases at V and 3 bases at J, leaving 2 bases unmatched. Germline V gene sequence: CDR1 MNHEY, CDR2 SVGAGI. DNA for the CDR3: TGTGCCAGCAGAAGACAGGGGGACACTGAAGCTTTCTTT. This encodes CASRRQGDTEAFF.

The chain carries TRBV9 and TRBJ1-1; D not certain. V shed 4 bases and J shed 1 base, with 8 bases lying between them. CDR1 is SGDLS, CDR2 YYNGEE, per germline. This CDR3 is built from 13 residues. The CDR3 reads CASSLWANTEAFF. Here the CDR3 DNA reads TGTGCCAGCAGCCTATGGGCGAACACTGAAGCTTTCTTT.

The chain employs TRBV6-2 or TRBV6-3 and TRBJ1-1, with D unclear. Germline V CDR1 and CDR2: MNHEY, SVGEGT. The CDR3 extends over 15 amino acids. Between the trimmed V and J ends, which lost 0 bases and 1 base, there was a span of 9 bases. The CDR3 nucleotides read TGTGCCAGCAGTTACTCTCCAGGAAGGAACACTGAAGCTTTCTTT. Encoded protein: CASSYSPGRNTEAFF.

This chain links TRBV6-5 with TRBJ2-5; D may be TRBD1 (5 bases). Deletions cut 5 bases from V and 0 bases from J, with 7 bases between. The CDR3 consists of 13 residues. Germline assignment: CDR1 MNHEY and CDR2 SVGAGI. CDR3 bases: TGTGCCAGCAGTAAGGGGAACCAAGAGACCCAGTACTTC. Translated, it gives CASSKGNQETQYF.

The chain is built from TRBV6-1 and TRBJ2-7, with a tentative D call TRBD1 (6 bases). The germline gives CDR1 MNHNS, CDR2 SASEGT. This CDR3 spans 14 amino acids. Trimming left V 3 bases short and J 7 bases short, with 16 bases between. CDR3 sequence reads: CASSDSTGLGEQYF. CDR3 sequence (DNA): TGTGCCAGCAGTGATAGTACAGGGCTGGGAGAGCAGTACTTC.